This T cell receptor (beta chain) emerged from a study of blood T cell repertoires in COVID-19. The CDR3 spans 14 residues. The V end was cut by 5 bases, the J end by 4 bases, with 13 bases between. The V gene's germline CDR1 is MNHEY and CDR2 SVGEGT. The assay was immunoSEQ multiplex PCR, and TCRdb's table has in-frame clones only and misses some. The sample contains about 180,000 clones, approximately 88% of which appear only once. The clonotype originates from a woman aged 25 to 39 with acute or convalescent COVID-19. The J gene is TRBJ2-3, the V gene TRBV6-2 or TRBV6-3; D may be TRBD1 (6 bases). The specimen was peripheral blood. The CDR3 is CASSKGGVPDTQYF. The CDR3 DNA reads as TGTGCCAGCAGTAAAGGGGGAGTGCCAGATACGCAGTATTTT.